The 27 T cell receptor beta chains below come from one sample, sequenced in a study of T-cell reconstitution after alpha-beta-depleted transplantation in children. Unique molecular identifiers were incorporated when the TCRbeta library was constructed. From the PCR reads, TCRdb called clonotypes with MiXCR, one entry per CDR3 protein. The profile covers around 420,000 distinct CDR3 sequences, with roughly 15% appearing a single time and under 30% taken by the ten largest. This sample comprised PBMCs, mostly from graft donor cells, obtained 360 days after TCRalphabeta/CD19-depleted stem cell transplant. These receptors originate from a boy in the first two years of life who had a stem cell transplant for Wiskott-Aldrich syndrome, so the T cells may come from the graft donor.

The rearrangement uses TRBV25-1 and TRBJ2-3; tentatively, D is TRBD1 (6 bases). V gave up 1 base and J gave up 6 bases, with 11 bases separating them. Per germline, CDR1 MGHDK and CDR2 SYGVNS. This CDR3 contains 14 residues. The chain's CDR3 is CASSEWIQGDTQYF. Written as DNA, the CDR3 is TGTGCCAGCAGTGAATGGATCCAGGGGGATACGCAGTATTTT.

This rearrangement joins TRBV3-1 to TRBJ2-1; D is uncertain. V lost 2 bases and J 9 bases, leaving 8 bases between the germline ends. There are 12 residues in the CDR3. The germline V gene has CDR1 LGHDT and CDR2 YNNKEL (reference sequence). The CDR3 DNA reads as TGTGCCAGCAGCCAACTAGGGATTGAGCAGTTCTTC. Its translation: CASSQLGIEQFF.

The rearrangement joins TRBV12-3 or TRBV12-4 to TRBJ2-3; 12 nucleotides line up with TRBD2. The J segment lost 1 base and the V segment lost 7 bases, leaving 9 bases of the junction unmatched. This CDR3 spans 17 amino acids. CDR3 sequence: CASKNLLAGGGTDTQYF. CDR3 DNA: TGTGCCAGCAAAAACCTACTAGCGGGGGGCGGCACAGATACGCAGTATTTT.

This clonotype was found a few times. V is TRBV7-8 and J is TRBJ2-1, with TRBD2 as a possible D gene (5 bases). The germline gives CDR1 SGHVS, CDR2 FQNEAQ. CDR3 length: 15 residues. V was shortened by 1 base and J by 1 base, with 8 bases between the two germline ends. This CDR3 is CASSLDEGSYNEQFF. The CDR3 DNA reads TGTGCCAGCAGCTTAGACGAGGGTTCCTACAATGAGCAGTTCTTC. Together with reference TRBV7-8 and TRBJ2-1, the CDR3 gives the full variable domain: GAGVSQSPRYKVAKRGQDVALRCDPISGHVSLFWYQQALGQGPEFLTYFQNEAQLDKSGLPSDRFFAERPEGSVSTLKIQRTQQEDSAVYLCASSLDEGSYNEQFFGPGTRLTVL.

This clonotype has just a few counts. V usage is TRBV11-2 and J usage is TRBJ2-1, with TRBD1 as a possible D gene (6 bases). V was clipped by 5 bases and J by 1 base, with 18 bases between them. Germline CDR1 reads SGHAT; CDR2 reads FQNNGV. The CDR3 runs to 17 residues. DNA for the CDR3: TGTGCCAGCAGCCCCCGACAGGCCTCTTATTCCTACAATGAGCAGTTCTTC. Amino acids: CASSPRQASYSYNEQFF.

This clonotype was detected a few times. The gene calls are TRBV3-1 and TRBJ2-3; D gene unclear. V was clipped by 2 bases and J by 6 bases, with 12 bases between them. This CDR3 comprises 14 residues. From germline, CDR1 is LGHDT and CDR2 YNNKEL (reference sequence). CDR3 amino acids: CASSQLSPADTQYF. The CDR3 coding sequence is TGTGCCAGCAGCCAACTATCCCCGGCGGATACGCAGTATTTT.

This clonotype appeared many times. The V and J genes are TRBV5-1 and TRBJ2-3; 10 bases line up with TRBD2. Germline assignment: CDR1 SGHRS and CDR2 YFSETQ. The junction had 5 bases not matched to a gene; V was cut back by 5 bases and J by 2 bases. The CDR3 loop spans 15 amino acids. Here the CDR3 reads CASSLLAGITDTQYF. CDR3 sequence (DNA): TGCGCCAGCAGTTTACTAGCGGGGATCACAGATACGCAGTATTTT.

This chain connects TRBV10-3 to TRBJ2-4; no definite D call. The germline CDR1 and CDR2 sequences are ENHRY and SYGVKD. This CDR3 has 14 amino acids. V was shortened by 5 bases and J by 2 bases, with 10 bases between the two germline ends. CDR3 protein: CAISPEYSKNIQYF. CDR3 nucleotide sequence: TGTGCCATCAGTCCAGAATATTCCAAAAACATTCAGTACTTC.

This clonotype was seen a few times. The chain has TRBV25-1 and TRBJ2-5, with D unclear. In germline, CDR1 is MGHDK, CDR2 SYGVNS. V lost 4 bases, J lost 2 bases, and 14 bases lay in between. This CDR3 spans 15 amino acids. The CDR3 region has the DNA TGTGCCAGCAGTGCGGTGAAGCTTCTGCAAGAGACCCAGTACTTC. Protein sequence: CASSAVKLLQETQYF.

The CDR3 coding sequence is TGTGCCAGCAGTGCCCAGGGGCACGAGCAGTACTTC. This gives the protein CASSAQGHEQYF. The chain joins TRBV2 to TRBJ2-7; tentatively, D is TRBD1 (6 bases). The CDR3 covers 12 residues. The germline CDR1 and CDR2 sequences are SNHLY and FYNNEI. Trimming stripped 4 bases from V and 5 bases from J, with 9 bases between.

This clonotype was recorded at least ten times. The chain combines TRBV7-9 with TRBJ1-1; a weak D match, TRBD1 (6 bases). V was clipped by 4 bases and J by 1 base, with 7 bases between them. The CDR3 loop spans 13 amino acids. The germline V gene has CDR1 SEHNR and CDR2 FQNEAQ (reference sequence). The CDR3, as DNA: TGTGCCAGCAGCTCGGGACAGAACACTGAAGCTTTCTTT. This sequence encodes CASSSGQNTEAFF. Using reference TRBV7-9 and TRBJ1-1 for the parts outside the CDR3, the full variable domain is DTGVSQNPRHKITKRGQNVTFRCDPISEHNRLYWYRQTLGQGPEFLTYFQNEAQLEKSRLLSDRFSAERPKGSFSTLEIQRTEQGDSAMYLCASSSGQNTEAFFGQGTRLTVV.

The chain couples TRBV5-1 to TRBJ2-1; TRBD2 is a possible D gene (6 bases). Trimming cost V 0 bases and J 7 bases, with 20 bases left between them. CDR3 length: 17 amino acids. Germline lookup yields CDR1 SGHRS and CDR2 YFSETQ. CDR3 loop: CASSLDRGLLRGNEQFF. Here the CDR3 DNA reads TGCGCCAGCAGCTTGGATCGGGGACTCCTCAGAGGGAATGAGCAGTTCTTC.

This clonotype was found a few times. This sequence joins TRBV5-1 and TRBJ2-5, with 7 bases identical to TRBD1. Germline CDR1 SGHRS, CDR2 YFSETQ. The CDR3 contains 15 residues. The V gene end was trimmed by 0 bases and the J gene end by 7 bases; junction bases not matched to a gene: 9. The CDR3 DNA reads as TGCGCCAGCAGCTTGGTGGTTGGGGGACAGACGACCCAGTACTTC. Protein product: CASSLVVGGQTTQYF.

The V and J genes are TRBV12-3 or TRBV12-4 and TRBJ2-3, with 8 nucleotides matching TRBD2. The CDR3 length is 16 residues. The junction had 7 bases not matched to a gene; V was cut back by 3 bases and J by 2 bases. CDR3 bases: TGTGCCAGCAGTTTCCAACGGCGGGAGGACACAGATACGCAGTATTTT. Its protein product is CASSFQRREDTDTQYF.

This clonotype occurred a few times. CDR3 nucleotides: TGTGCCAGCAGGTCCGGGACAGGGGGCCTCGAGCAGTACTTC. Amino acids: CASRSGTGGLEQYF. This sequence joins TRBV7-9 and TRBJ2-7; 12 bases agree with TRBD1. The CDR3 consists of 14 residues. Trimming cost V 6 bases and J 6 bases; bases outside gene matches: 6. CDR1 is SEHNR, CDR2 FQNEAQ, per germline (reference sequence).

The chain employs TRBV5-1 and TRBJ1-5, with D perhaps matching TRBD1 (6 bases). The CDR3 is made up of 14 amino acids. Between the trimmed V and J ends, which lost 0 bases and 2 bases, there was a span of 6 bases. Germline CDR1 is SGHRS and CDR2 is YFSETQ. CDR3: CASSLEGGNQPQHF. The CDR3 bases are TGCGCCAGCAGCTTGGAGGGGGGCAATCAGCCCCAGCATTTT.

V is TRBV29-1 and J is TRBJ2-1, with TRBD1 matching 9 bases. V shed 5 bases and J 9 bases; nucleotides not matched to a gene: 11. Per the germline V gene, CDR1 is SQVTM and CDR2 is ANQGSEA. CDR3 length: 14 amino acids. CDR3 region: CSVLPGQGTVEQFF. CDR3 sequence (DNA): TGCAGCGTTCTTCCGGGACAGGGAACGGTTGAGCAGTTCTTC.

The chain employs TRBV7-9 and TRBJ1-5; D may be TRBD1 (5 bases). Trimming took 4 bases from V and 3 from J, leaving 13 bases between them. The germline V gene has CDR1 SEHNR and CDR2 FQNEAQ (reference sequence). The CDR3 is made up of 15 amino acids. CDR3 in DNA: TGTGCCAGCAGCTCAGGGATTAGGTCCAATCAGCCCCAGCATTTT. Encoded protein: CASSSGIRSNQPQHF.

This sequence joins TRBV28 and TRBJ1-5, with D unresolved. Between the trimmed V and J ends, which lost 3 bases and 7 bases, there was a span of 10 bases. This CDR3 is 13 amino acids long. CDR1 MDHEN and CDR2 SYDVKM come from the germline V gene. CDR3 DNA: TGTGCCAGCAGTTTTACGGGTTGGCAGCCCCAGCATTTT. This gives the protein CASSFTGWQPQHF.

The V gene is TRBV7-2, the J gene TRBJ2-5, with D maybe TRBD1 (5 bases). This CDR3 comprises 14 residues. Trimming took 1 base from V and 5 from J, leaving 11 bases between them. Germline values: CDR1 SGHTA, CDR2 FQGNSA. CDR3 sequence: CASSLVRVGETQYF. The CDR3 nucleotides are TGTGCCAGCAGCTTAGTCAGGGTCGGGGAGACCCAGTACTTC.

This clonotype was observed a few times. The genes are TRBV27 and TRBJ2-3; TRBD1 agrees at 7 bases. The CDR3 totals 15 residues. The J segment lost 4 bases and the V segment lost 3 bases, leaving 7 bases of the junction unmatched. CDR1 and CDR2 (germline): MNHEY, SMNVEV (reference sequence). CDR3 sequence (DNA): TGTGCCAGCAGTTTGCAGACAGGGCAGGCAGATACGCAGTATTTT. Its protein is CASSLQTGQADTQYF.

The chain combines TRBV6-4 with TRBJ2-1; 9 nucleotides line up with TRBD1. The CDR3 contains 15 residues. Germline CDR1 is MRHNA and CDR2 is SNTAGT. Trimming took 5 bases from V and 2 from J; bases not matched to a gene: 4. CDR3 nucleotides: TGTGCCAGCAGTCCGACAGGGGGTACCTACAATGAGCAGTTCTTC. This sequence encodes CASSPTGGTYNEQFF.

This chain links TRBV29-1 with TRBJ1-1; D remains ambiguous. CDR1 is SQVTM and CDR2 is ANQGSEA in the germline V gene. The V end was cut by 6 bases, the J end by 5 bases, with 10 bases between. The CDR3 is 11 amino acids. CDR3 DNA: TGCAGCGTGCGCTCAGGAACTGAAGCTTTCTTT. Its protein is CSVRSGTEAFF.

The chain is built from TRBV11-2 and TRBJ2-7, with D unclear. The CDR3 loop spans 15 amino acids. V was trimmed by 5 bases and J by 0 bases, leaving 14 bases between them. Germline CDR1 is SGHAT and CDR2 is FQNNGV. Here the CDR3 DNA reads TGTGCCAGCAGCCCCATGTGGGGTATCTCCTACGAGCAGTACTTC. Translation: CASSPMWGISYEQYF.

This clonotype was seen more than once but under ten times. This chain links TRBV7-6 with TRBJ1-4, with 7 positions matching TRBD1. CDR1 and CDR2 (germline): SGHVS, FNYEAQ. This CDR3 is 19 amino acids long. Unmatched junction bases numbered 15, after V lost 1 base and J lost 4 bases. The CDR3 DNA follows: TGTGCCAGCAGCTTAGACGTTAGCGGAGACCGGGACAGTAATGAAAAACTGTTTTTT. The encoded protein is CASSLDVSGDRDSNEKLFF.

This clonotype has a handful of counts. This chain connects TRBV28 to TRBJ1-4; TRBD1 matches at 7 bases. The CDR3 consists of 15 residues. J gave up 8 bases and V 7 bases, and 13 bases lay outside the gene matches. CDR1 is MDHEN, CDR2 SYDVKM, per germline. This chain's CDR3 is CASISQGRSHEKLFF. DNA for the CDR3: TGTGCCAGCATTTCACAGGGGAGGTCTCACGAAAAACTGTTTTTT.

V and J are TRBV5-1 and TRBJ2-7, with TRBD2 matching 8 bases. Unmatched junction bases numbered 12, after V lost 4 bases and J lost 3 bases. The CDR3 is made up of 16 amino acids. The germline CDR1 and CDR2 sequences are SGHRS and YFSETQ. Written as DNA, the CDR3 is TGCGCCAGCAGCCCAAGACCGGGGGGGATGTTCTACGAGCAGTACTTC. Amino acids: CASSPRPGGMFYEQYF.